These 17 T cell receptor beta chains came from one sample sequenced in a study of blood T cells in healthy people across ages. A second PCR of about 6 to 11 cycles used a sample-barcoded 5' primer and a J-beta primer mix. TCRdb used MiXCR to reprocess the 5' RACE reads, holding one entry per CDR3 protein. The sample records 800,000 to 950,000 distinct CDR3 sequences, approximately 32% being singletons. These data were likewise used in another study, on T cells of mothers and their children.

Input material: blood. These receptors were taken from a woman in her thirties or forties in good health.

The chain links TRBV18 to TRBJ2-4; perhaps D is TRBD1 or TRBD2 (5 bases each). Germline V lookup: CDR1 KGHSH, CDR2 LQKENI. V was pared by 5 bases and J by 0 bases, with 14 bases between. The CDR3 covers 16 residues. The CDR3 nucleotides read TGTGCCAGCTCAGGAATGGCCGGGACAGCCAAAAACATTCAGTACTTC. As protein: CASSGMAGTAKNIQYF.

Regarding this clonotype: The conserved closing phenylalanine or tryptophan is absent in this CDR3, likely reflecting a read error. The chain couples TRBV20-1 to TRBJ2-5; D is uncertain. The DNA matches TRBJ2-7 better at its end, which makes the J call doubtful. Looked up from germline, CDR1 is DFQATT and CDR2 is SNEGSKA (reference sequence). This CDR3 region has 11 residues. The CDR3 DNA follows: TGCAGTGCCCTGGGTATCTACGAGCAGTACTGC. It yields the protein CSALGIYEQYC.

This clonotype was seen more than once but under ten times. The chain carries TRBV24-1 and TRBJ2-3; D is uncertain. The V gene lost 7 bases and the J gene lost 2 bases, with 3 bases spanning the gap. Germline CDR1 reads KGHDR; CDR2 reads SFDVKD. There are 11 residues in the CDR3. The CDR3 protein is CATSHTDTQYF. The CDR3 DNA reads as TGTGCCACCAGCCACACAGATACGCAGTATTTT.

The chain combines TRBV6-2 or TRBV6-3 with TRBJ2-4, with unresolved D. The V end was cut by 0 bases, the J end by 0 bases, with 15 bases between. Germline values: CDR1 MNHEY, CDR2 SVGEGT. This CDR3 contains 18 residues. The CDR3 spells CASSYSSWQALAKNIQYF. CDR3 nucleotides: TGTGCCAGCAGTTACTCGAGTTGGCAGGCCCTAGCCAAAAACATTCAGTACTTC.

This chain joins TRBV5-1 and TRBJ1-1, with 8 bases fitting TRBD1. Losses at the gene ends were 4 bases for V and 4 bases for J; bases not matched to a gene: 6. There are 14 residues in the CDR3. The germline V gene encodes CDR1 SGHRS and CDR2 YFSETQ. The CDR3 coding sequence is TGCGCCAGCAGCGGGGGACAGGTAGGCACTGAAGCTTTCTTT. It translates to CASSGGQVGTEAFF. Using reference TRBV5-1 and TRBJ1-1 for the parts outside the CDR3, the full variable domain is KAGVTQTPRYLIKTRGQQVTLSCSPISGHRSVSWYQQTPGQGLQFLFEYFSETQRNKGNFPGRFSGRQFSNSRSEMNVSTLELGDSALYLCASSGGQVGTEAFFGQGTRLTVV.

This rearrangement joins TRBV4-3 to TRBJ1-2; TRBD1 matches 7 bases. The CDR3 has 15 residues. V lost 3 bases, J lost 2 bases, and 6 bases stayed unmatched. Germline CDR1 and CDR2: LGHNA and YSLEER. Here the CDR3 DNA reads TGCGCCAGCAGCCAGGACAGGACAACCAACTATGGCTACACCTTC. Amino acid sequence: CASSQDRTTNYGYTF.

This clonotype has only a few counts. DNA of the CDR3: TGTGCCAGCAGCTTAGAGGGGGGGGTTCCCTACAATGAGCAGTTCTTC. Amino acid sequence: CASSLEGGVPYNEQFF. This chain connects TRBV7-2 to TRBJ2-1, with D perhaps matching TRBD2 (7 bases). Germline-derived CDR1 and CDR2 are SGHTA and FQGNSA. The V end lost 1 base, the J end lost 2 bases, and 12 bases lay between the germline ends. CDR3 size: 16 residues.

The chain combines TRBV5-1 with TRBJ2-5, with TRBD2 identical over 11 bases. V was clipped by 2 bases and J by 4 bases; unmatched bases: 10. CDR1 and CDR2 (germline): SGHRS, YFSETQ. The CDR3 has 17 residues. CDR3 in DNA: TGCGCCAGCAGCTTTGCTAGCGGGGGGAATACCGCAGAGACCCAGTACTTC. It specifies CASSFASGGNTAETQYF.

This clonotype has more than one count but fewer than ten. The CDR3 nucleotides are TGTGCCAGCAGTTTAATGGGGACCCCCTACGAGCAGTACTTC. This gives the protein CASSLMGTPYEQYF. V is TRBV28 and J is TRBJ2-7; D may be TRBD1 or TRBD2 (5 bases each). The germline V and J ends were trimmed by 2 bases and 2 bases, with 10 bases remaining between them. This CDR3 region has 14 residues. CDR1 and CDR2 from the germline V gene are MDHEN and SYDVKM.

The CDR3: CSARGLRSTDTQYF. DNA for the CDR3: TGCAGTGCTAGAGGTCTACGGAGCACAGATACGCAGTATTTT. This rearrangement joins TRBV20-1 to TRBJ2-3; D unclear. The CDR3 spans 14 residues. V was clipped by 1 base and J by 0 bases, with 8 bases between them. Germline CDR1 reads DFQATT; CDR2 reads SNEGSKA (reference sequence).

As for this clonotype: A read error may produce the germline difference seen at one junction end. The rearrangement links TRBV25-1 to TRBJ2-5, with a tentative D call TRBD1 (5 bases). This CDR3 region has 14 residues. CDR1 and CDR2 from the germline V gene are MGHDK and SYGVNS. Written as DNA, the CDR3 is TGTGCCGGCAGTGAATATCAGGGAAGGGAGACCCAGTACTTC. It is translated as CAGSEYQGRETQYF.

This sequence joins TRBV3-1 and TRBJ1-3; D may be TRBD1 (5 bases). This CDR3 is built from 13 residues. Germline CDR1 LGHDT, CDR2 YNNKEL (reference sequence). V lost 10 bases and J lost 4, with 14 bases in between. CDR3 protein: CATRDYSGNTIYF. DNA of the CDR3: TGTGCCACCCGGGACTACTCCGGAAACACCATATATTTT.

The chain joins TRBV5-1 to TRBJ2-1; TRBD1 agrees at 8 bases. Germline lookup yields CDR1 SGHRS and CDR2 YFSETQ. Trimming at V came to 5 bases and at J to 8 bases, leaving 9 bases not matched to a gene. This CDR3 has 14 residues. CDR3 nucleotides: TGCGCCAGCAGAGCATTGACAGGGGTGGATGAGCAGTTCTTC. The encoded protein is CASRALTGVDEQFF.

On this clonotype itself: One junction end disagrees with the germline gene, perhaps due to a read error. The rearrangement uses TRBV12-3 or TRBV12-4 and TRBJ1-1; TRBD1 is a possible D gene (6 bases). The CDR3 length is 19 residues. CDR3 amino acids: CASSSRIQGWRIMNTETFF. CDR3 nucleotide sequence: TGTGCCAGCAGCTCCCGGATACAGGGCTGGAGGATAATGAACACTGAAACTTTCTTT.

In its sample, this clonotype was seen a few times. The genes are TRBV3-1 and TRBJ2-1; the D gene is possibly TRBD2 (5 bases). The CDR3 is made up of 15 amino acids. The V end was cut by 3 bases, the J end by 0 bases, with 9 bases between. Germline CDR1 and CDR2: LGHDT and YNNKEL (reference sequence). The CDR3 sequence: CASSQDFSSYNEQFF. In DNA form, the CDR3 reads TGTGCCAGCAGCCAGGACTTTAGCTCCTACAATGAGCAGTTCTTC.

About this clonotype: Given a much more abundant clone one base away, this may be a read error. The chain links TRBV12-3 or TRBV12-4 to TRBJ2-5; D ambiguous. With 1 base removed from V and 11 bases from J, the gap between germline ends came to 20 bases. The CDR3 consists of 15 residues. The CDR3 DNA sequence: TGTGCCAGCAGTTTAGGGGTACCCCGGTACAATGAGCAGTACTTC. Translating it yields CASSLGVPRYNEQYF.

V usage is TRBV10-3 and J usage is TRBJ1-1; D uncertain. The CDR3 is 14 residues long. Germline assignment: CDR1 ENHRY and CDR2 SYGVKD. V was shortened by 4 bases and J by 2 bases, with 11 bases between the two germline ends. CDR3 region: CAISAGGPNTEAFF. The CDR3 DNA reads TGTGCCATCAGTGCCGGCGGTCCCAACACTGAAGCTTTCTTT.